The clone carrying this TCR beta chain showed up just once. This sample was included in a study of shared clonotypes between healthy human individuals. Germline loops: CDR1 SGHRS, CDR2 YFSETQ. The CDR3 consists of 17 residues. Trimming cost V 0 bases and J 4 bases; bases outside gene matches: 9. The data were produced by immunoSEQ multiplex PCR, yet TCRdb's version contains in-frame clones alone and is incomplete. The sample yields about 1 million clones, 60% to 80% seen once. This chain uses TRBV5-1 with TRBJ2-5; 10 bases match TRBD2. The clonotype originates from a man aged 18 to 35 in good health. The source material was memory CD4+ T cells sorted from blood. Subset of the sample: CD45RA-negative fraction. The CDR3 sequence is CASSLGALAGERETQYF. The CDR3, as DNA: TGCGCCAGCAGCTTGGGAGCCCTAGCGGGAGAACGAGAGACCCAGTACTTC.